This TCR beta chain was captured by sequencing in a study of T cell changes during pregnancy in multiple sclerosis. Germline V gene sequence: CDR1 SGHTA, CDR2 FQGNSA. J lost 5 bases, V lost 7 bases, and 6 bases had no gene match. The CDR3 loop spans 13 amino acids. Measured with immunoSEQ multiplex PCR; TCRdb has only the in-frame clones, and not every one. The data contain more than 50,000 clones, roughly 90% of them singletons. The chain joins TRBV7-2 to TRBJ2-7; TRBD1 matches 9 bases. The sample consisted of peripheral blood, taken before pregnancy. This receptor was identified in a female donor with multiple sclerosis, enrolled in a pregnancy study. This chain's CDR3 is CASTGQGKHEQYF. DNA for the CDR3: TGTGCCAGCACCGGACAGGGGAAACACGAGCAGTACTTC.